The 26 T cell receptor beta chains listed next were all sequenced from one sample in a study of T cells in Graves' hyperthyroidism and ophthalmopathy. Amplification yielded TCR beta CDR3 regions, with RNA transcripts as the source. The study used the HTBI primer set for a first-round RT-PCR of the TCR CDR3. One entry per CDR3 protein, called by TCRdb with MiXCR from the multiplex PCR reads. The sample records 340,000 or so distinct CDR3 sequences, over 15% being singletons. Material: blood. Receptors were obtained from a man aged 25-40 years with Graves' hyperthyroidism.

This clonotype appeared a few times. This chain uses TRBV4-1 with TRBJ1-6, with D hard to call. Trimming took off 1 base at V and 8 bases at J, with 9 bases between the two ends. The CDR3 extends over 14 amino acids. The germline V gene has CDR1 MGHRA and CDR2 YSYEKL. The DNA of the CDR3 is TGCGCCAGCAGCCAAGCTTCAACCGATTCACCCCTCCACTTT. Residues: CASSQASTDSPLHF.

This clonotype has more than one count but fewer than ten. CDR3 amino acids: CASSPGVAGTGELFF. The CDR3 nucleotides are TGTGCCAGCAGCCCCGGGGTAGCGGGCACCGGGGAGCTGTTTTTT. The chain links TRBV3-1 to TRBJ2-2, with TRBD2 matching 7 bases. The CDR3 length is 15 residues. J gave up 4 bases and V 4 bases, and 6 bases lay outside the gene matches. The germline V gene has CDR1 LGHDT and CDR2 YNNKEL (reference sequence).

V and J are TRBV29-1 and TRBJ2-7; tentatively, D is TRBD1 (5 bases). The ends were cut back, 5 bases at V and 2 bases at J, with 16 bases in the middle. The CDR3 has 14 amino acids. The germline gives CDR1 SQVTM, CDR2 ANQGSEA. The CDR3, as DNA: TGCAGCGTTTCGATTGGGGTAGGGGCCTACGAGCAGTACTTC. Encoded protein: CSVSIGVGAYEQYF.

The CDR3 region has the DNA TGTGCCAGCAGCTCCGAAATCTTGGATTATAATTCACCCCTCCACTTT. Translating it yields CASSSEILDYNSPLHF. V is TRBV5-6 and J is TRBJ1-6; unclear D gene. The germline gives CDR1 SGHDT, CDR2 YYEEEE. V lost 3 bases to trimming and J lost 4 bases, with 14 bases between them. The CDR3 spans 16 residues. Combining the CDR3 with reference TRBV5-6 and TRBJ1-6 gives the whole variable domain DAGVTQSPTHLIKTRGQQVTLRCSPKSGHDTVSWYQQALGQGPQFIFQYYEEEERQRGNFPDRFSGHQFPNYSSELNVNALLLGDSALYLCASSSEILDYNSPLHFGNGTRLTVT.

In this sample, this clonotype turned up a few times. CDR3 amino acids: CSARETANQPQHF. CDR3 nucleotide sequence: TGCAGTGCTAGAGAGACAGCCAATCAGCCCCAGCATTTT. The chain carries TRBV20-1 and TRBJ1-5, with a tentative D call TRBD1 (5 bases). The CDR3 has 13 residues. Trimming left V 0 bases short and J 3 bases short, with 6 bases between. In germline, CDR1 is DFQATT, CDR2 SNEGSKA (reference sequence).

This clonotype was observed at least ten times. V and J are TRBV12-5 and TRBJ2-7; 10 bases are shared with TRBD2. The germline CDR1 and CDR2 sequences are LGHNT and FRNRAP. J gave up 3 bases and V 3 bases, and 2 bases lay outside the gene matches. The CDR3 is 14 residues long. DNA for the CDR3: TGTGCTAGTGGTTTACCTAGCGGGAGCTACGAGCAGTACTTC. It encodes CASGLPSGSYEQYF. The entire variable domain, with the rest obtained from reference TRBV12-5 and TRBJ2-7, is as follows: DARVTQTPRHKVTEMGQEVTMRCQPILGHNTVFWYRQTMMQGLELLAYFRNRAPLDDSGMPKDRFSAEMPDATLATLKIQPSEPRDSAVYFCASGLPSGSYEQYFGPGTRLTVT.

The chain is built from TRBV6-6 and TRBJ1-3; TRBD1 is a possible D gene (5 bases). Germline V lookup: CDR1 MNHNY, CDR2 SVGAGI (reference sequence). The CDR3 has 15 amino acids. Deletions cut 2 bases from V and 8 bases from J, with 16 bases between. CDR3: CASSYPRGRGDTIYF. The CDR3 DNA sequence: TGTGCCAGCAGTTACCCGAGGGGCCGGGGGGACACCATATATTTT.

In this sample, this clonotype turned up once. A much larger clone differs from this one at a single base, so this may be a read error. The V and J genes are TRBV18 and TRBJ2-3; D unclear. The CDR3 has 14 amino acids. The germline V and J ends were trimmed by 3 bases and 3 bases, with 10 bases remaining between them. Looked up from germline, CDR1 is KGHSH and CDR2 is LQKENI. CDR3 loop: CASSPAPKTDTQYF. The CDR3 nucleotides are TGTGCCAGCTCACCCGCCCCTAAAACAGATACGCAGTATTTT.

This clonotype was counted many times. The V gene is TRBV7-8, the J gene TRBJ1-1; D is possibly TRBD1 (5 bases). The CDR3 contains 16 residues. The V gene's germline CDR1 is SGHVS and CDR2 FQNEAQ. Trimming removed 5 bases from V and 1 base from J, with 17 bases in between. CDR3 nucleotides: TGTGCCAGCAGCCCGCGGACACTCCGTGGGAACACTGAAGCTTTCTTT. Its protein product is CASSPRTLRGNTEAFF.

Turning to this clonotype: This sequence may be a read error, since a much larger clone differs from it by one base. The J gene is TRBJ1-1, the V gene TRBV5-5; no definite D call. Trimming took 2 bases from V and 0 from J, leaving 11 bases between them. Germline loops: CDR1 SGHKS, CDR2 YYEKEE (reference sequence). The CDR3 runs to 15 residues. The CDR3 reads CASSFKVGLNTEAFF. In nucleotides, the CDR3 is TGTGCCAGCAGCTTTAAGGTCGGATTGAACACTGAAGCTTTCTTT.

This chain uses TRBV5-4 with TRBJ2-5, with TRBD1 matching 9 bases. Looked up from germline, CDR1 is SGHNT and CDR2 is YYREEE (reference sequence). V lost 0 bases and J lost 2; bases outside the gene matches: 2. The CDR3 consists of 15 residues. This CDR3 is CASSLVGQGQETQYF. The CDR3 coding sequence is TGTGCCAGCAGCTTGGTAGGACAGGGGCAAGAGACCCAGTACTTC.

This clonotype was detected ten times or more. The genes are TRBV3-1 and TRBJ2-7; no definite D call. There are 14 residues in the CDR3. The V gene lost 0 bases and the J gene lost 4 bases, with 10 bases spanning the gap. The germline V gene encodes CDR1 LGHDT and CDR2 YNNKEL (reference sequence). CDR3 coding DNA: TGTGCCAGCAGCCAAGATTTTTCAAGTTACGAGCAGTACTTC. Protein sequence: CASSQDFSSYEQYF.

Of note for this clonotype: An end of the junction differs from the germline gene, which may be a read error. The CDR3 region is CASSPRQGLNEKLVF. CDR3 DNA: TGTGCCAGCAGCCCAAGACAGGGCCTTAATGAAAAACTGGTTTTT. The chain recombines TRBV11-2 with TRBJ1-4, with 7 bases lining up with TRBD1. CDR1 and CDR2 (germline): SGHAT, FQNNGV. This CDR3 is 15 amino acids long.

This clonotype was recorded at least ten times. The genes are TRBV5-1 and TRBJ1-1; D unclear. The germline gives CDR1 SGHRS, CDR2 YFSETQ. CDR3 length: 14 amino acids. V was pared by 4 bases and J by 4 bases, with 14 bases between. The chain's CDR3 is CASSPNVGGTEAFF. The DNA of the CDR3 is TGCGCCAGCAGCCCAAACGTCGGCGGCACTGAAGCTTTCTTT.

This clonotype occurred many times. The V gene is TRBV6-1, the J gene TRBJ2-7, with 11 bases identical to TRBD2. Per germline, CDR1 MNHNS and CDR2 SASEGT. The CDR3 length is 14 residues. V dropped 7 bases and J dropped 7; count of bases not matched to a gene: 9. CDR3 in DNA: TGTGCCAGCACTTCGACTAGCGGGATCGGAGAGCAGTACTTC. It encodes CASTSTSGIGEQYF.

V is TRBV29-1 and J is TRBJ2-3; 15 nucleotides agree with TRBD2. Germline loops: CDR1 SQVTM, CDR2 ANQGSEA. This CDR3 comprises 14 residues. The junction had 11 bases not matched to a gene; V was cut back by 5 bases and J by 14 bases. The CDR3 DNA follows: TGCAGCGTTTCTGGGGGACTAGCGGGAGGACGTGTGTATTTT. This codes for CSVSGGLAGGRVYF.

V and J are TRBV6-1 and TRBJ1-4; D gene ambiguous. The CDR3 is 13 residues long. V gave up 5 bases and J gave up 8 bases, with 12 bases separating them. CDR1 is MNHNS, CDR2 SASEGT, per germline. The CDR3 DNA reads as TGTGCCAGCAGTCACGGACCGGACGAAAAACTGTTTTTT. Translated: CASSHGPDEKLFF.

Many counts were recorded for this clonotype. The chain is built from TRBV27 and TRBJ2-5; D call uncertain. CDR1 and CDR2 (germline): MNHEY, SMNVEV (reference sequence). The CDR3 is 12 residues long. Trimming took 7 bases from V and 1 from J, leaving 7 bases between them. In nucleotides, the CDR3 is TGTGCCAGCACTCTGCGCCAAGAGACCCAGTACTTC. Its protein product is CASTLRQETQYF.

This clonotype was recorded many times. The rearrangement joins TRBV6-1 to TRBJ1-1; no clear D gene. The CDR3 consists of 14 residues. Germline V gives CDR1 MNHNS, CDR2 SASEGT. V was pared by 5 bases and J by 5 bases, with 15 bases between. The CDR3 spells CASSRGSDGTEAFF. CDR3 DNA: TGTGCCAGCAGTAGAGGGTCAGATGGGACTGAAGCTTTCTTT.

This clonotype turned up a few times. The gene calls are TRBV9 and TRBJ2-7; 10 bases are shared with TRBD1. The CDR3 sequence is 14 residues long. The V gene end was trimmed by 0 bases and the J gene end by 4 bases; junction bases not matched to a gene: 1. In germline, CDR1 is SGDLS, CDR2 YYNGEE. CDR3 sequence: CASSVGQGAYEQYF. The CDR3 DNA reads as TGTGCCAGCAGCGTAGGACAGGGGGCATACGAGCAGTACTTC.

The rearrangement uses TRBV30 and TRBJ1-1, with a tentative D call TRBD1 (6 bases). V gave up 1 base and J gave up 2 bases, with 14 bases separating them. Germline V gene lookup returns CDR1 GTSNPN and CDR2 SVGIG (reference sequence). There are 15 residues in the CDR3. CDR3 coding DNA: TGTGCCTGGAGTGCGGGTGGGACACTAAACACTGAAGCTTTCTTT. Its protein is CAWSAGGTLNTEAFF.

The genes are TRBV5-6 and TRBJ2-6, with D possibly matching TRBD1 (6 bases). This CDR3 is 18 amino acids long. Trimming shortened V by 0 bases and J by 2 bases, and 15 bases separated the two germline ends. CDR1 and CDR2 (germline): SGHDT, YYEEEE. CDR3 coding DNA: TGTGCCAGCAGCTTGGGACAGGTGGTCGGGCCTGGGGCCAACGTCCTGACTTTC. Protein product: CASSLGQVVGPGANVLTF.

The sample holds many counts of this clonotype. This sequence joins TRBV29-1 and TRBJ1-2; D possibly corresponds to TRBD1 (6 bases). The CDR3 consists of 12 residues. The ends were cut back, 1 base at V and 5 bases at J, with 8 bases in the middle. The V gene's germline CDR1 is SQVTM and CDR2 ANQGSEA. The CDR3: CSVEGGTYGYTF. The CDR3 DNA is TGCAGCGTTGAAGGTGGGACATATGGCTACACCTTC.

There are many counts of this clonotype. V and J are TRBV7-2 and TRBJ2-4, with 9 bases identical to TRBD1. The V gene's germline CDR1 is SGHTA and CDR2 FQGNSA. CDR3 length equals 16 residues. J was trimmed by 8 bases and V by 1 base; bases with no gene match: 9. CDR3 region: CASSLVVGQGYDIQYF. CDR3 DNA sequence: TGTGCCAGCAGCTTAGTGGTTGGACAGGGGTACGACATTCAGTACTTC.

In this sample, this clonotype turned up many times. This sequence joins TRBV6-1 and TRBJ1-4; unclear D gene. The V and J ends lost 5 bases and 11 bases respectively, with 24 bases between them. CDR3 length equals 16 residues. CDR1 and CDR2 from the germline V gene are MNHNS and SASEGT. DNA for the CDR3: TGTGCCAGCAGTTCCTGGGGTGGGGATACCATGCAGAAACTGTTTTTT. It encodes CASSSWGGDTMQKLFF.

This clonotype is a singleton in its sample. CDR3 in DNA: TGTGCCAGCAGCCCTCCCGGGACTCGGAATCGGGCGACCCAGTACTTC. Translating gives CASSPPGTRNRATQYF. The chain uses TRBV3-1 and TRBJ2-5, with a weak D call TRBD2 (6 bases). The CDR3 totals 16 residues. Trimming left V 4 bases short and J 7 bases short, with 22 bases between. Per germline, CDR1 LGHDT and CDR2 YNNKEL (reference sequence).